This T cell receptor (beta chain) originates from a study of blood T cell repertoires in COVID-19. Overall study context: There were acute and convalescent COVID-19 samples, and they came from the United States, Italy and Spain. The analysed material was cDNA or gDNA that came from T cells, B-cell-depleted T cells, or PBMCs.

Per germline, CDR1 MNHNS and CDR2 SASEGT. The CDR3 is 15 amino acids. The J segment lost 4 bases and the V segment lost 6 bases, leaving 7 bases of the junction unmatched. Seattle's enrolled individuals joined amid active infection and were then monitored longitudinally. Here immunoSEQ multiplex PCR was the method, and the copy in TCRdb shows in-frame clones only, minus some. The profile shows around 23,000 clones, about 70% of them singletons. The TCR originated in a man aged 50 or older with COVID-19, enrolled during active disease. The chain employs TRBV6-1 and TRBJ2-1; TRBD2 aligns across 9 bases. Sequenced material: peripheral blood. The CDR3: CASSISGGVYNEQFF. The CDR3 DNA follows: TGTGCCAGCAGCATTAGCGGGGGCGTATACAATGAGCAGTTCTTC.